Included here is one T cell receptor beta chain sequence, with context. This clonotype was seen just once. What antigen it recognizes has not been identified. One base away there is no much larger clone; base qualities are not given. Evidence from a single read is weak. The library came from PCR. DNA from cultured CD4+ T cells underwent TCR sequencing with the Oncomine TCR Beta short-read assay at the Johns Hopkins FTIC core. The QIAamp micro DNA kit was used to extract genomic DNA from the cultured CD4+ T cells. Oncomine TCR Beta libraries from cultured CD4+ T cells were pooled using unique dual indexes and sequenced on an Illumina iSeq 100. Turning to the authors' computational methods: Non-productive sequences were removed, and CDR3s not starting with C, not ending with F or W, or shorter than 7 amino acids were discarded. Antigen-specific clonotypes were identified with the MANAFEST web application by comparing peptide-stimulated wells with reference and other culture wells. An FDR below 0.05, an odds ratio above 5, and a productive frequency above 0.1% in at least two of three replicate wells were required for clones to be considered positive. A clonotype was classed as cross-reactive if the clonotype showed significant expansion both in SARS-CoV-2 spike wells and in at least one common cold coronavirus spike condition. Levenshtein distances (stringdist) and unrooted phylogenetic trees (ape) in R version 3.6.1 were used to assess CDR3 homology. The public reads were quality trimmed at Q25 with fastp and then assembled into clones with MiXCR by TCRdb, keeping productive beta chains. Identical CDR3 protein sequences are pooled into one entry, listed with their most common genes and DNA. These V and J calls derive from TCRdb rather than the authors' analysis. The sample has 17,000 or so distinct CDR3 sequences on record, approximately 45% of them singletons. The ten largest clones represent about 5.7% of the sample.

This record belongs to a study of vaccination and CD4 T cells after COVID-19 (dated by TCRdb to between 2020 and 2023). A note on the overall study: SARS-CoV-2 positivity had been established in the convalescent patients by nasal swab PCR, and mild disease was recorded in several of these patients and severe disease in one. Two doses of either the Pfizer-BioNTech BNT162b2 vaccine (n=8) or the Moderna mRNA-1273 vaccine (n=2) were administered to participants. Post-COVID blood samples were collected from convalescent patients a median of around 100 days after diagnosis, with a range of about 35 to 161 days. In ten to eleven COVID-19 convalescent patients and several infection-naive healthy vaccine recipients, researchers compared the spike-specific CD4+ TCR repertoire from before mRNA vaccination with the repertoire from after. The convalescent cohort comprised six males and four females, including two Hispanic individuals, seven Caucasians, two Asians and one multiracial person. Post-vaccine blood samples were obtained a median of approximately 74 days after the second vaccine dose, with a range of roughly 13 to 250 days. As controls, cultures received a CEFX viral epitope pool (the positive control), an HIV-1 Nef peptide pool (the negative control), or no peptide at all. Overlapping spike peptide pools from SARS-CoV-2 and from the common cold coronaviruses HCoV-NL63, HCoV-OC43 and HCoV-229E were used as culture stimuli. The full study reports these points: An increase in the median number of SARS-CoV-2-reactive clonotypes from 20 to 25 after infection to 38 after vaccination was observed, but the change was not found to be significant. Nearly all vaccine-specific clones in convalescent patients (304 of 307) were mono-reactive for SARS-CoV-2 spike rather than cross-reactive with common cold coronaviruses. Among convalescent patients, a median 86.3% of the SARS-CoV-2-reactive clones seen after vaccination appeared only after vaccination, which suggests priming specific to the vaccine. The number of convalescent patients in the study was relatively small, and the study did not examine early timepoints following natural infection.

V trim: 5 bases; J trim: 9 bases; unmatched bases: 10. CDR3 length: 14 amino acids, cysteine to phenylalanine. Only the CDR3 DNA stays, 42 bases, in frame from base 1. This specimen's treatment or condition label, per the study, means: roughly 10-day PBMC culture with coronavirus spike peptide pools or control peptides (ViraFEST assay). To expand antigen-specific T cells with peptide pools and then pick out the expanded clonotypes through TCR sequencing, the study relied on the ViraFEST assay. The convalescent patients' positive SARS-CoV-2 PCR tests were from March to December 2020, which was before the Alpha, Beta and Delta variants emerged in the United States. PBMCs were cultured at roughly 2 million per well in IMDM supplemented with about 5% human AB serum and 8.5 to 10 IU/ml IL-2, with around 10 ug/ml peptide pools added. On days 3 and 7, half of the culture medium was replaced with fresh IL-2-containing medium. After 10 days of culture, CD4+ T cells were isolated by negative selection using the EasySep CD4+ T cell isolation kit. PBMCs were separated from whole blood using Ficoll-Paque Plus gradient centrifugation and then either used fresh or cryopreserved at -140C. In general, triplicate wells were set up for every culture condition.

This TCR was sampled from a human donor who had recovered from COVID-19. Here the sequenced sample was CD4+ T cells from blood, cultured in vitro, taken before SARS-CoV-2 vaccination. The V and J genes are TRBV23-1 and TRBJ2-5; 9 bases in between match TRBD2. TRBV23-1 is known as an ORF, though its function is uncertain. The encoded CDR3 is CASSWLAGDKPQYF. The bases read TGCGCCAGCAGTTGGTTAGCGGGGGACAAGCCCCAGTACTTC.